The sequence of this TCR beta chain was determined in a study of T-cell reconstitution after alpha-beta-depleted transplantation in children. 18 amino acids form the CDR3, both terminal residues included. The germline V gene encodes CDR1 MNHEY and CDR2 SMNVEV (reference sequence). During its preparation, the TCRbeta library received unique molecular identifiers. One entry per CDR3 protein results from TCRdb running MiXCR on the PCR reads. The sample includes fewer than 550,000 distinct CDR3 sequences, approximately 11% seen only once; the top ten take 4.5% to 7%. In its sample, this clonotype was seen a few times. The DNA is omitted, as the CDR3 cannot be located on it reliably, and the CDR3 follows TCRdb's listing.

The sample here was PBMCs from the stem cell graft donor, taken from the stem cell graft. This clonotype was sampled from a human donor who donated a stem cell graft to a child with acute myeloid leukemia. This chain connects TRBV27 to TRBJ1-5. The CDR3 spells CASSFLAAAVGGNQPQHF.